Listed here are 24 T cell receptor beta chains from one sample, sequenced in a study of tumor-infiltrating lymphocytes in localized non-small cell lung cancer. The repertoire was sequenced with immunoSEQ multiplex PCR; TCRdb's copy has only in-frame clones and lacks some. Of 13,000 or so clones listed, approximately 71% are singletons. Sequencing was performed on uninvolved lung tissue not adjacent to the tumor. All receptors derive from a human donor with non-small cell lung cancer.

The CDR3 DNA follows: TGTGCCAGTAGACCACAGGGGGGCGAGCAGTACTTC. It codes for CASRPQGGEQYF. The chain joins TRBV19 to TRBJ2-7, with 8 bases that match TRBD1. Germline CDR1 reads LNHDA; CDR2 reads SQIVND (reference sequence). Trimming took 6 bases from V and 6 from J; bases not matched to a gene: 4. This CDR3 has 12 residues.

The chain combines TRBV19 with TRBJ1-5, with D maybe TRBD1 (6 bases). Trimming stripped 7 bases from V and 6 bases from J, with 19 bases between. The germline V gene has CDR1 LNHDA and CDR2 SQIVND (reference sequence). This CDR3 spans 15 amino acids. The DNA of the CDR3 is TGTGCCAGTAACTACCTTACAGGGTCGGGTCAGCCCCAGCATTTT. Protein sequence: CASNYLTGSGQPQHF.

This rearrangement joins TRBV19 to TRBJ1-1; 10 nucleotides match TRBD1. CDR1 LNHDA and CDR2 SQIVND come from the germline V gene (reference sequence). This CDR3 contains 16 residues. J was trimmed by 10 bases and V by 7 bases; bases with no gene match: 18. CDR3 amino acids: CASTPIEGTGDHSAFF. CDR3 coding DNA: TGTGCCAGTACCCCCATTGAAGGGACAGGGGACCATTCAGCTTTCTTT.

The chain couples TRBV7-2 to TRBJ1-3; TRBD1 aligns across 9 bases. V dropped 5 bases and J dropped 8; count of bases not matched to a gene: 10. The CDR3 sequence is 15 residues long. CDR1 SGHTA and CDR2 FQGNSA come from the germline V gene. The CDR3 spells CASSLSPGQGYTIYF. In DNA, the CDR3 is TGTGCCAGCAGCCTTTCCCCCGGACAGGGGTACACCATATATTTT. Drawing the rest from reference TRBV7-2 and TRBJ1-3, the complete variable domain is GAGVSQSPSNKVTEKGKDVELRCDPISGHTALYWYRQSLGQGLEFLIYFQGNSAPDKSGLPSDRFSAERTGGSVSTLTIQRTQQEDSAVYLCASSLSPGQGYTIYFGEGSWLTVV.

V is TRBV7-8 and J is TRBJ2-5, with D possibly being TRBD1 (6 bases). The CDR3 is 13 residues long. V was pared by 8 bases and J by 2 bases, with 12 bases between. The V gene's germline CDR1 is SGHVS and CDR2 FQNEAQ. The CDR3 region is CASGADRQETQYF. The CDR3 nucleotides are TGTGCCAGCGGGGCCGACAGGCAAGAGACCCAGTACTTC.

The J gene is TRBJ2-1, the V gene TRBV6-1; no clear D gene. The CDR3 totals 13 residues. V dropped 5 bases and J dropped 6 bases, with 11 bases sitting between them. The germline gives CDR1 MNHNS, CDR2 SASEGT. For the CDR3, the DNA is TGTGCCAGCAGTCCCCGGCGGTCCAATGAGCAGTTCTTC. It is translated as CASSPRRSNEQFF.

V and J are TRBV28 and TRBJ2-2, with D hard to call. The germline V gene has CDR1 MDHEN and CDR2 SYDVKM. Trimming took off 6 bases at V and 3 bases at J, with 17 bases between the two ends. CDR3 length equals 16 residues. The CDR3 nucleotides read TGTGCCAGCAGCCTATGGTCGGGCGCGGACACCGGGGAGCTGTTTTTT. Protein product: CASSLWSGADTGELFF.

This clone showed up just once. The chain employs TRBV11-2 and TRBJ2-3, with no clear D. The ends were cut back, 1 base at V and 6 bases at J, with 2 bases in the middle. CDR3 length: 11 residues. From germline, CDR1 is SGHAT and CDR2 FQNNGV. CDR3 sequence reads: CASSLGDTQYF. In DNA, the CDR3 is TGTGCCAGCAGCTTAGGTGATACGCAGTATTTT.

The CDR3 sequence: CASSLWGQGSNQPQHF. As DNA, the CDR3 is TGTGCCAGCAGTTTATGGGGACAGGGTAGCAATCAGCCCCAGCATTTT. V usage is TRBV28 and J usage is TRBJ1-5; 9 positions match TRBD1. V was clipped by 0 bases and J by 0 bases; unmatched bases: 0. This CDR3 has 16 residues. Germline CDR1 and CDR2: MDHEN and SYDVKM.

The chain is built from TRBV7-9 and TRBJ2-3; weak D call: TRBD2 (5 bases). Germline CDR1 is SEHNR and CDR2 is FQNEAQ (reference sequence). Trimming took 1 base from V and 5 from J, leaving 10 bases between them. This CDR3 has 14 residues. For the CDR3, the DNA is TGTGCCAGCAGCTTAGTGGGAGATGTAGATACGCAGTATTTT. This sequence encodes CASSLVGDVDTQYF.

This clone was seen a handful of times. The chain is built from TRBV5-4 and TRBJ2-5, with 7 nucleotides matching TRBD1. Trimming cost V 3 bases and J 0 bases; bases outside gene matches: 5. CDR1 SGHNT and CDR2 YYREEE come from the germline V gene (reference sequence). The CDR3 length is 15 residues. As DNA, the CDR3 is TGTGCCAGCAGCTCGAACAGGGGACACCAAGAGACCCAGTACTTC. Residues: CASSSNRGHQETQYF. Drawing the rest from reference TRBV5-4 and TRBJ2-5, the complete variable domain is ETGVTQSPTHLIKTRGQQVTLRCSSQSGHNTVSWYQQALGQGPQFIFQYYREEENGRGNFPPRFSGLQFPNYSSELNVNALELDDSALYLCASSSNRGHQETQYFGPGTRLLVL.

V is TRBV11-1 and J is TRBJ1-6; the D is unclear. Trimming removed 1 base at V and 8 bases at J, with 6 bases between. Per the germline V gene, CDR1 is SGHAT and CDR2 is FQDESV (reference sequence). The CDR3 runs 13 residues. Here the CDR3 reads CASSLEGDSPLHF. Written as DNA, the CDR3 is TGTGCCAGCAGCTTAGAAGGAGATTCACCCCTCCACTTT.

V is TRBV7-3 and J is TRBJ2-1; 11 bases are a match to TRBD2. V lost 5 bases and J lost 13; bases outside the gene matches: 10. The CDR3 sequence is 14 residues long. CDR1 SGHTA and CDR2 FQGTGA come from the germline V gene. The CDR3 here is CASSPTLAGAAQFF. DNA for the CDR3: TGTGCCAGCAGCCCCACACTAGCGGGGGCTGCCCAGTTCTTC.

This clone was counted between two and nine times. V gene TRBV6-4 combines with J gene TRBJ2-3, with TRBD2 identical over 11 bases. This CDR3 is 16 amino acids long. Germline V gives CDR1 MRHNA, CDR2 SNTAGT. With 5 bases clipped from V and 2 bases from J, the junction kept 6 bases outside the gene matches. CDR3 DNA: TGTGCCAGCAGTACCCATAGCGGGGGGGCCACAGATACGCAGTATTTT. As protein: CASSTHSGGATDTQYF.

The V gene is TRBV6-4, the J gene TRBJ2-3, with 13 positions matching TRBD2. V lost 4 bases and J lost 3; bases outside the gene matches: 1. The CDR3 consists of 15 residues. In germline, CDR1 is MRHNA, CDR2 SNTAGT. For the CDR3, the DNA is TGTGCCAGCAGTGGGACTAGCGGGGGAACAGATACGCAGTATTTT. Its translation is CASSGTSGGTDTQYF.

This rearrangement joins TRBV5-1 to TRBJ2-5, with D possibly TRBD2 on 6 matching bases. CDR1 and CDR2 from the germline V gene are SGHRS and YFSETQ. Trimming stripped 4 bases from V and 2 bases from J, with 9 bases between. The CDR3 consists of 13 residues. The CDR3 loop reads CASSRDWQETQYF. In nucleotides, the CDR3 is TGCGCCAGCAGCCGGGACTGGCAAGAGACCCAGTACTTC.

The genes are TRBV5-1 and TRBJ1-2; the D is unclear. CDR3 size: 13 residues. V dropped 4 bases and J dropped 8 bases, with 15 bases sitting between them. Looked up from germline, CDR1 is SGHRS and CDR2 is YFSETQ. For the CDR3, the DNA is TGCGCCAGCAGCCCGGCTTCTATGAGGGGCTACACCTTC. Amino acid sequence: CASSPASMRGYTF.

The CDR3 spells CASSLGAGLYEQYF. CDR3 sequence (DNA): TGTGCCAGCAGCTTGGGTGCAGGGCTCTACGAGCAGTACTTC. The V gene is TRBV5-6, the J gene TRBJ2-7, with D perhaps matching TRBD1 (5 bases). With 0 bases removed from V and 3 bases from J, the gap between germline ends came to 10 bases. This CDR3 is 14 amino acids long. The germline gives CDR1 SGHDT, CDR2 YYEEEE. Full variable domain (rest looked up from reference TRBV5-6 and TRBJ2-7): DAGVTQSPTHLIKTRGQQVTLRCSPKSGHDTVSWYQQALGQGPQFIFQYYEEEERQRGNFPDRFSGHQFPNYSSELNVNALLLGDSALYLCASSLGAGLYEQYFGPGTRLTVT.

The chain has TRBV10-3 and TRBJ1-3, with no clear D. V gave up 0 bases and J gave up 8 bases, with 11 bases separating them. Germline CDR1 and CDR2: ENHRY and SYGVKD. The CDR3 covers 14 residues. CDR3 sequence reads: CAISESGRDHTIYF. The DNA for the CDR3 is TGTGCCATCAGTGAGTCAGGGCGCGACCACACCATATATTTT.

The rearrangement joins TRBV29-1 to TRBJ1-2; the match to TRBD1 covers 7 bases. The CDR3 contains 12 residues. Germline V CDR1 and CDR2: SQVTM, ANQGSEA. J gave up 4 bases and V 7 bases, and 6 bases lay outside the gene matches. DNA for the CDR3: TGCAGCGACAGACAGGGTACCTATGGCTACACCTTC. Encoded protein: CSDRQGTYGYTF.

The chain combines TRBV6-1 with TRBJ1-2; D ambiguous. CDR1 and CDR2 (germline): MNHNS, SASEGT. Deletions cut 6 bases from V and 4 bases from J, with 18 bases between. CDR3 length: 15 amino acids. For the CDR3, the DNA is TGTGCCAGCAGCACACGTGCCAGCTCCATCTATGGCTACACCTTC. Translation: CASSTRASSIYGYTF.

This chain connects TRBV2 to TRBJ1-5; 9 bases are shared with TRBD1. Germline V lookup: CDR1 SNHLY, CDR2 FYNNEI. V shed 7 bases and J 4 bases; nucleotides not matched to a gene: 8. This CDR3 contains 15 residues. CDR3 sequence (DNA): TGTGCCAGCAACCAACAGGGGGCAAAAAATCAGCCCCAGCATTTT. Translating it yields CASNQQGAKNQPQHF. Together with reference TRBV2 and TRBJ1-5, the CDR3 gives the full variable domain: EPEVTQTPSHQVTQMGQEVILRCVPISNHLYFYWYRQILGQKVEFLVSFYNNEISEKSEIFDDQFSVERPDGSNFTLKIRSTKLEDSAMYFCASNQQGAKNQPQHFGDGTRLSIL.

In its sample, this clone was seen once. The V gene is TRBV28, the J gene TRBJ1-1; 12 bases align to TRBD1. Germline-derived CDR1 and CDR2 are MDHEN and SYDVKM. Trimming removed 4 bases from V and 10 bases from J; junction bases left unmatched: 10. The CDR3 has 15 residues. The CDR3 nucleotides are TGTGCCAGCAGTTCACCCGGGACAGGGGGCGAAGGAGCTTTCTTT. Its translation: CASSSPGTGGEGAFF.

The genes are TRBV7-7 and TRBJ1-3; D call uncertain. This CDR3 is 13 amino acids long. Germline values: CDR1 SSHAT, CDR2 FNYEAQ (reference sequence). The V gene lost 2 bases and the J gene lost 3 bases, with 5 bases spanning the gap. The CDR3, as DNA: TGTGCCAGCAGCTTAACTGATGGAAACACCATATATTTT. This codes for CASSLTDGNTIYF.